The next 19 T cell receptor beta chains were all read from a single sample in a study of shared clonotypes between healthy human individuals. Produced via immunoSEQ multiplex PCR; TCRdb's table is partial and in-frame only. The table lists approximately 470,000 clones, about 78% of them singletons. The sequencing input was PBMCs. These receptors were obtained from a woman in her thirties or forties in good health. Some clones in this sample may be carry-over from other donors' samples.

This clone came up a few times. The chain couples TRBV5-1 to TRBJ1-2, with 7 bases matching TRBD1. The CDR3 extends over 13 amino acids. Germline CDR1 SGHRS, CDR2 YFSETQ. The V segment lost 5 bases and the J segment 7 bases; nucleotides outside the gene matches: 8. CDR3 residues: CASSRDRVSGYTF. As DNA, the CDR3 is TGCGCCAGCAGTCGCGACAGGGTGTCTGGCTACACCTTC.

Here the CDR3 reads CASSFPASLVYEQYF. CDR3 coding DNA: TGTGCCAGCAGTTTTCCCGCTAGCTTAGTCTACGAGCAGTACTTC. V and J are TRBV28 and TRBJ2-7, with D tentatively TRBD2 (5 bases). The germline V gene encodes CDR1 MDHEN and CDR2 SYDVKM. V was shortened by 3 bases and J by 3 bases, with 15 bases between the two germline ends. The CDR3 is made up of 15 amino acids.

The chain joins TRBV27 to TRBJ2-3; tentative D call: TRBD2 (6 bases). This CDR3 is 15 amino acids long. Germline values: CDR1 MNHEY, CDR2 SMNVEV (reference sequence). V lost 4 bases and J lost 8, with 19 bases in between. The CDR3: CASSWLAQQGGTQYF. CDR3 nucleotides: TGTGCCAGCAGTTGGCTAGCGCAACAAGGCGGTACGCAGTATTTT.

This chain's CDR3 is CAWSVRISDPTNEKLFF. CDR3 bases: TGTGCCTGGAGTGTACGGATATCGGACCCAACTAATGAAAAACTGTTTTTT. This chain links TRBV30 with TRBJ1-4; no definite D call. CDR1 is GTSNPN, CDR2 SVGIG, per germline (reference sequence). CDR3 size: 17 residues. Trimming stripped 0 bases from V and 0 bases from J, with 14 bases between.

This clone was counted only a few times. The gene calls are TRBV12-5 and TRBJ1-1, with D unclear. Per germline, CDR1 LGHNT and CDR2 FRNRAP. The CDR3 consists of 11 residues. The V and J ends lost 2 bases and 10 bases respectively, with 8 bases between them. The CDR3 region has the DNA TGTGCTAGTGGTTTGACACGGGCAGCTTTCTTT. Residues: CASGLTRAAFF.

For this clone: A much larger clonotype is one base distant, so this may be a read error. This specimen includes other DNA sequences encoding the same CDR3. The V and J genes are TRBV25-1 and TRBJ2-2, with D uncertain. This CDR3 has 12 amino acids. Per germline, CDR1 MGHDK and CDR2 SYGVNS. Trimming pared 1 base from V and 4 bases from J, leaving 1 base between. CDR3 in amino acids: CASSESTGELFF. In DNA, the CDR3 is TGTGCCAGCAGTGAATCCACCGGGGAGCTGTTTTTT.

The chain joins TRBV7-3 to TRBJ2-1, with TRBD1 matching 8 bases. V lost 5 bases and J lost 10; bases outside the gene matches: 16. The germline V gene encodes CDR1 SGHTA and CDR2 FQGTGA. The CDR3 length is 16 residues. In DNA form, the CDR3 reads TGTGCCAGCAGCCCCAATTCCGCAGGGGGCGGTTCGGAGCAGTTCTTC. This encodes CASSPNSAGGGSEQFF.

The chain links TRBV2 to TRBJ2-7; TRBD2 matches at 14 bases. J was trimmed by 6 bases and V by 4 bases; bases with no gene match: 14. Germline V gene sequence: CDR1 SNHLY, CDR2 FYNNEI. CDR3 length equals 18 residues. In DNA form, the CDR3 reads TGTGCCAGCAGTGGTCGGACTAGCGGGAGGCCCGGTGGGGTCGAGCAGTACTTC. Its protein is CASSGRTSGRPGGVEQYF.

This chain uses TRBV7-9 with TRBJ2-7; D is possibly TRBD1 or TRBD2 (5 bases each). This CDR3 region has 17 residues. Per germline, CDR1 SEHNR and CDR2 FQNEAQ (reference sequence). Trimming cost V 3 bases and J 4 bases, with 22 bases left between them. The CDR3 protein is CASSFHPRQRASYEQYF. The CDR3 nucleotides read TGTGCCAGCAGCTTTCATCCACGACAGAGGGCCTCTTACGAGCAGTACTTC.

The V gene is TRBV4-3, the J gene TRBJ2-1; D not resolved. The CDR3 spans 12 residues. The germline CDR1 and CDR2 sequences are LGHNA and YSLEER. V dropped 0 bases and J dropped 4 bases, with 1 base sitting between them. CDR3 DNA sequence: TGCGCCAGCAGCCAAGAGTACAATGAGCAGTTCTTC. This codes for CASSQEYNEQFF.

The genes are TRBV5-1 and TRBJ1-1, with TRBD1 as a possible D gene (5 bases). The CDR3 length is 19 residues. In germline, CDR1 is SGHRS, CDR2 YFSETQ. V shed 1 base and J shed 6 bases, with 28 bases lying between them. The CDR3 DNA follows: TGCGCCAGCAGCTTGAGGCAGGGACGCGGGTCCCCTAAGTTCGCTGAAGCTTTCTTT. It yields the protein CASSLRQGRGSPKFAEAFF.

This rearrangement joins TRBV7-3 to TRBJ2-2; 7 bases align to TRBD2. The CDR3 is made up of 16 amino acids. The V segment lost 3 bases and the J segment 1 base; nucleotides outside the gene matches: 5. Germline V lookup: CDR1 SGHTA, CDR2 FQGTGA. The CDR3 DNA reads TGTGCCAGCAGCTTGGGGCGGGAGTTGAACACCGGGGAGCTGTTTTTT. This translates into CASSLGRELNTGELFF.

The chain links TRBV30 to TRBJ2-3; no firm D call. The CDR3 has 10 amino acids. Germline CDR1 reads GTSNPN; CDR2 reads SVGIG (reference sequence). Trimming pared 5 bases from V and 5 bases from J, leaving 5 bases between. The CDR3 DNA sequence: TGTGCCTGGGAGTTAGATACGCAGTATTTT. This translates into CAWELDTQYF. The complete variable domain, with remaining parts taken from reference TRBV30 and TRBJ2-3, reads SQTIHQWPATLVQPVGSPLSLECTVEGTSNPNLYWYRQAAGRGLQLLFYSVGIGQISSEVPQNLSASRPQDRQFILSSKKLLLSDSGFYLCAWELDTQYFGPGTRLTVL.

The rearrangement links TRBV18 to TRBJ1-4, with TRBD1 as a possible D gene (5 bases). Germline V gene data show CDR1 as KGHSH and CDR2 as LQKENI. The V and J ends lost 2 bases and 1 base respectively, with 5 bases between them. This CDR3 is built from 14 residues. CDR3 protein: CASSPGQTNEKLFF. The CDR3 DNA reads TGTGCCAGCTCACCAGGACAAACTAATGAAAAACTGTTTTTT.

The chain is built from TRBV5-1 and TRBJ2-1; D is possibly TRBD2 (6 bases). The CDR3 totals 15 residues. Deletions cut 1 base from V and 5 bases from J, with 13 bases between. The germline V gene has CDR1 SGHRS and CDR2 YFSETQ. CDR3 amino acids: CASSLIPGGDNEQFF. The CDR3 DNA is TGCGCCAGCAGCTTGATTCCCGGCGGGGACAATGAGCAGTTCTTC.

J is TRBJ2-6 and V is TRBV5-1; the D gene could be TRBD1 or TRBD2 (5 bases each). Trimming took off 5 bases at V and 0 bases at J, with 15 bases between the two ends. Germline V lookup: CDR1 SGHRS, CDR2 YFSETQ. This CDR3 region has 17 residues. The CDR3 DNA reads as TGCGCCAGCAGTTTCCGGGGCGGTAGCTCTGGGGCCAACGTCCTGACTTTC. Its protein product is CASSFRGGSSGANVLTF.

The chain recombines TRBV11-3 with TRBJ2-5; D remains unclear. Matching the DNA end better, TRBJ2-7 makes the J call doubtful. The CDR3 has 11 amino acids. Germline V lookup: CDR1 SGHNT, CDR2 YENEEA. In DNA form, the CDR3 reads TGTGCCAGCAGCGGAAAGGACGAGCAGTACTTC. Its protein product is CASSGKDEQYF.

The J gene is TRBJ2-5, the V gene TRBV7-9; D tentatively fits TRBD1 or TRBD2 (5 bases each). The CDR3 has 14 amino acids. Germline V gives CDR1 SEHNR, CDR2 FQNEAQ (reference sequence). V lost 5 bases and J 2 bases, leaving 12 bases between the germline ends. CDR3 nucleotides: TGTGCCAGCAGCCCTAGGGACGGTCAAGAGACCCAGTACTTC. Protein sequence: CASSPRDGQETQYF.

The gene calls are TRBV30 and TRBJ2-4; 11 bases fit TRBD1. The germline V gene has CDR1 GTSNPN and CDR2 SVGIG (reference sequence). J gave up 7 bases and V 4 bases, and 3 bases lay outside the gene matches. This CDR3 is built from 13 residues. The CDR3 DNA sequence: TGTGCCTGGAATCGGGACAGGGGGAACATTCAGTACTTC. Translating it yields CAWNRDRGNIQYF. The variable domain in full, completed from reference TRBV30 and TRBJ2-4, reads SQTIHQWPATLVQPVGSPLSLECTVEGTSNPNLYWYRQAAGRGLQLLFYSVGIGQISSEVPQNLSASRPQDRQFILSSKKLLLSDSGFYLCAWNRDRGNIQYFGAGTRLSVL.